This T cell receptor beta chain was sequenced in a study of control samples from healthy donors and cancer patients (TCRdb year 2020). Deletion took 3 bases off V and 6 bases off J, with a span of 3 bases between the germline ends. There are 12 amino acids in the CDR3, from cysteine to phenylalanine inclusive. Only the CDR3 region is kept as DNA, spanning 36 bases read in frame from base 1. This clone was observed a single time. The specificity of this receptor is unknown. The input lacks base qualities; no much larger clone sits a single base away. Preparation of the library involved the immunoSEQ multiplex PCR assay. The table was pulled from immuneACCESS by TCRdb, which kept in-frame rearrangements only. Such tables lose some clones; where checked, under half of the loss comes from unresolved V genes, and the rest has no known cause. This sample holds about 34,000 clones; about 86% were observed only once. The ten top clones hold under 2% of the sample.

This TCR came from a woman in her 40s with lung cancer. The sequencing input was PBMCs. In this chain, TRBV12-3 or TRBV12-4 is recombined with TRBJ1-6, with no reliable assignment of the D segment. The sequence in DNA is TGTGCCAGCAGTTTGCCTAATTCACCCCTCCACTTT. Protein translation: CASSLPNSPLHF.